The next 9 T cell receptor beta chains were all read from a single sample in a study of T cells in Graves' hyperthyroidism and ophthalmopathy (dated by TCRdb to about 2019). Libraries came from multiplex PCR. These reads were obtained on an Illumina HiSeq 2000. TCR beta CDR3 regions were amplified from RNA transcripts. The first round of RT-PCR for the TCR CDR3 was performed with the HTBI primer set and the Qiagen OneStep RT-PCR kit. TCRdb redid the processing of the public reads, applying fastp at Q25 and MiXCR, and retained in-frame beta chains. Duplicate CDR3 protein sequences are folded into a single record with the most common DNA and genes. This sample holds about 250,000 distinct CDR3 sequences; approximately 16% were observed only once. 30% to 35% of the sample belongs to the ten largest clones. Sequences were obtained from blood. Receptor source: a woman in her forties or fifties with Graves' hyperthyroidism that later progressed to Graves' ophthalmopathy.

This clonotype was detected ten times or more. The chain recombines TRBV3-1 with TRBJ1-2; D ambiguous. Germline CDR1 is LGHDT and CDR2 is YNNKEL (reference sequence). The length of the CDR3 is 14 residues. The V and J ends lost 6 bases and 4 bases respectively, with 15 bases between them. CDR3 bases: TGTGCCAGCAGTCTTACCCGGACTGTCTATGGCTACACCTTC. Translating it yields CASSLTRTVYGYTF. Using reference TRBV3-1 and TRBJ1-2 for the parts outside the CDR3, the full variable domain is DTAVSQTPKYLVTQMGNDKSIKCEQNLGHDTMYWYKQDSKKFLKIMFSYNNKELIINETVPNRFSPKSPDKAHLNLHINSLELGDSAVYFCASSLTRTVYGYTFGSGTRLTVV.

This clonotype has ten or more counts. The chain combines TRBV7-9 with TRBJ1-4, with TRBD1 as a possible D gene (5 bases). Germline CDR1 and CDR2: SEHNR and FQNEAQ (reference sequence). Between the trimmed V and J ends, which lost 0 bases and 6 bases, there was a span of 8 bases. The CDR3 is 14 residues long. The CDR3 protein is CASSLAAGDEKLFF. The DNA of the CDR3 is TGTGCCAGCAGCTTAGCGGCGGGGGATGAAAAACTGTTTTTT.

The chain has TRBV6-6 and TRBJ1-2, with 7 bases fitting TRBD1. The V gene's germline CDR1 is MNHNY and CDR2 SVGAGI (reference sequence). V lost 2 bases, J lost 7 bases, and 13 bases stayed unmatched. This CDR3 is 16 amino acids long. Here the CDR3 reads CASSYRAGTVHAGYTF. CDR3 nucleotides: TGTGCCAGCAGTTACCGAGCCGGGACAGTGCACGCTGGCTACACCTTC.

This clonotype was seen repeatedly, ten times or more. The genes are TRBV20-1 and TRBJ1-1; D possibly corresponds to TRBD1 (6 bases). The V gene's germline CDR1 is DFQATT and CDR2 SNEGSKA (reference sequence). CDR3 size: 17 residues. V was trimmed by 0 bases and J by 0 bases, leaving 17 bases between them. This CDR3 reads CSARERGGDMMNTEAFF. In DNA, the CDR3 is TGCAGTGCTAGAGAGAGAGGTGGGGACATGATGAACACTGAAGCTTTCTTT.

This clonotype was found many times. This rearrangement joins TRBV5-1 to TRBJ2-1, with 8 bases that match TRBD2. From germline, CDR1 is SGHRS and CDR2 YFSETQ. The CDR3 length is 14 residues. The junction had 10 bases not matched to a gene; V was cut back by 4 bases and J by 10 bases. The CDR3 nucleotides are TGCGCCAGCAGCCCTGAGGGCGGCGGGAGGGAGCAGTTCTTC. Protein product: CASSPEGGGREQFF.

This clonotype was detected ten times or more. The V call is TRBV12-3 or TRBV12-4, the J call TRBJ2-7; 13 nucleotides match TRBD2. The trim removed 6 bases at V and 5 bases at J, leaving 10 bases unmatched. This CDR3 comprises 16 residues. The CDR3 DNA reads TGTGCCAGCAGCCCAAGACTAGCGGGAGGAAAGCACGAGCAGTACTTC. This gives the protein CASSPRLAGGKHEQYF.

This clonotype was recorded at least ten times. This chain connects TRBV29-1 to TRBJ2-7; D possibly corresponds to TRBD1 (6 bases). The CDR3 length is 16 residues. Germline values: CDR1 SQVTM, CDR2 ANQGSEA. Trimming shortened V by 0 bases and J by 4 bases, and 19 bases separated the two germline ends. The CDR3 DNA reads TGCAGCGTTGAAGAATCCAGGGGACATAGCATATACGAGCAGTACTTC. This translates into CSVEESRGHSIYEQYF.

This clonotype occurred many times. This chain's CDR3 is CASSPNPGDQPQHF. The DNA for the CDR3 is TGTGCCAGCTCACCAAACCCCGGGGATCAGCCCCAGCATTTT. This chain links TRBV18 with TRBJ1-5; D not certain. The V gene lost 2 bases and the J gene lost 5 bases, with 10 bases spanning the gap. Germline CDR1 and CDR2: KGHSH and LQKENI. CDR3 length equals 14 residues.

This clonotype was recorded at least ten times. The rearrangement joins TRBV28 to TRBJ2-7; TRBD2 matches 8 bases. The germline V gene has CDR1 MDHEN and CDR2 SYDVKM. V lost 6 bases and J lost 9; bases outside the gene matches: 19. CDR3 size: 16 residues. CDR3 bases: TGTGCCAGCAGCCCCTTCGTCGGCGGAGCCGGGGGGGGGCAGTACTTC. Its translation is CASSPFVGGAGGGQYF. Full variable domain (outside the CDR3, taken from reference TRBV28 and TRBJ2-7): DVKVTQSSRYLVKRTGEKVFLECVQDMDHENMFWYRQDPGLGLRLIYFSYDVKMKEKGDIPEGYSVSREKKERFSLILESASTNQTSMYLCASSPFVGGAGGGQYFGPGTRLTVT.